This T cell receptor beta chain was identified during a study of shared clonotypes between healthy human individuals. Assay used: immunoSEQ multiplex PCR; TCRdb lists only in-frame clones, some missing. The sample has around 990,000 clones; 70% to 80% are singletons. This clone was found many times. CDR3 size: 14 residues. Trimming cost V 6 bases and J 0 bases, with 8 bases left between them. The V gene's germline CDR1 is LNHDA and CDR2 SQIVND (reference sequence). This rearrangement joins TRBV19 to TRBJ1-4; a possible D gene is TRBD1 (5 bases). Sequencing input: memory CD4+ T cells from PBMCs. This sample's subset: CD45RA-negative fraction. The sequence derives from a young man in good health. Some clones in this sample may be carry-over from other donors' samples. This CDR3 is CASSKTATNEKLFF. In nucleotides, the CDR3 is TGTGCCAGTAGCAAGACAGCAACTAATGAAAAACTGTTTTTT.